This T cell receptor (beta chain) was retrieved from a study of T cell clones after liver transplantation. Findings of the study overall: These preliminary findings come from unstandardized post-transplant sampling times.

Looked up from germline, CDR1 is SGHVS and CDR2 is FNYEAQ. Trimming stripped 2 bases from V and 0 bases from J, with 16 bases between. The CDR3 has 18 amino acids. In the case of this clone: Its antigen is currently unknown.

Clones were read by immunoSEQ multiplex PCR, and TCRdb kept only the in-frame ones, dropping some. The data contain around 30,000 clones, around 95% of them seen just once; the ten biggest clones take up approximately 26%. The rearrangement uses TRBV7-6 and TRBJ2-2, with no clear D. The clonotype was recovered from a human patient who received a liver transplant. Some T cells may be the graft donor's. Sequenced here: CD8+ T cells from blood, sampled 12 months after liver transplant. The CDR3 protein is CASSLSPSGPANTGELFF. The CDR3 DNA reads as TGTGCCAGCAGCTTATCTCCTTCCGGGCCCGCGAACACCGGGGAGCTGTTTTTT. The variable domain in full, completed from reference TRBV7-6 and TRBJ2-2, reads GAGVSQSPRYKVTKRGQDVALRCDPISGHVSLYWYRQALGQGPEFLTYFNYEAQQDKSGLPNDRFSAERPEGSISTLTIQRTEQRDSAMYRCASSLSPSGPANTGELFFGEGSRLTVL.